Below, 22 T cell receptor beta chains from the same sample are listed, as sequenced in a study of blood T cells in healthy people across ages. The second PCR ran about 7 to 12 cycles with a sample-barcoded 5' primer and J-beta primers. From the 5' RACE reads, TCRdb called clonotypes with MiXCR, one entry per CDR3 protein. Here the sample spans about 780,000 distinct CDR3 sequences, around two thirds being singletons. Material: blood. Receptors were obtained from a man aged 25 to 40 in good health.

The V call is TRBV27, the J call TRBJ2-1; 8 nucleotides agree with TRBD2. This CDR3 has 16 amino acids. Germline-derived CDR1 and CDR2 are MNHEY and SMNVEV (reference sequence). J was trimmed by 0 bases and V by 5 bases; bases with no gene match: 6. The CDR3 DNA reads TGTGCCAGCAGTAGAATAGCGGGGAGCTCCTACAATGAGCAGTTCTTC. This encodes CASSRIAGSSYNEQFF.

This chain connects TRBV19 to TRBJ1-5; 7 bases fit TRBD1. The CDR3 covers 13 residues. V lost 4 bases and J lost 5; bases outside the gene matches: 2. Looked up from germline, CDR1 is LNHDA and CDR2 is SQIVND (reference sequence). The CDR3 region has the DNA TGTGCCAGTAGTAGACAGGGTCATCAGCCCCAGCATTTT. It translates to CASSRQGHQPQHF.

The rearrangement joins TRBV29-1 to TRBJ1-2; 9 positions match TRBD1. The CDR3 runs 13 residues. CDR1 and CDR2 from the germline V gene are SQVTM and ANQGSEA. Trimming took 8 bases from V and 5 from J; bases not matched to a gene: 9. CDR3 amino acids: CSTTGGEDYGYTF. Here the CDR3 DNA reads TGCAGCACCACAGGGGGCGAAGATTATGGCTACACCTTC.

The V and J genes are TRBV19 and TRBJ2-1; TRBD1 aligns across 7 bases. Per germline, CDR1 LNHDA and CDR2 SQIVND (reference sequence). The trim removed 4 bases at V and 0 bases at J, leaving 6 bases unmatched. CDR3 length: 16 residues. DNA of the CDR3: TGTGCCAGTAGTAACCCGGGACAGCACTCCTACAATGAGCAGTTCTTC. It specifies CASSNPGQHSYNEQFF.

V usage is TRBV9 and J usage is TRBJ2-3, with 8 bases matching TRBD2. The CDR3 totals 16 residues. With 3 bases clipped from V and 2 bases from J, the junction kept 8 bases outside the gene matches. Germline V gene sequence: CDR1 SGDLS, CDR2 YYNGEE. This chain's CDR3 is CASSAPAAGDTDTQYF. CDR3 DNA sequence: TGTGCCAGCAGCGCCCCCGCAGCGGGGGACACAGATACGCAGTATTTT.

The rearrangement uses TRBV4-3 and TRBJ2-7; the match to TRBD2 covers 7 bases. V lost 4 bases, J lost 2 bases, and 8 bases stayed unmatched. CDR3 length equals 15 residues. CDR1 is LGHNA, CDR2 YSLEER, per germline. The CDR3 sequence: CASSPLIGLAYEQYF. The CDR3 nucleotides read TGCGCCAGCAGCCCACTTATAGGACTAGCCTACGAGCAGTACTTC.

The chain joins TRBV5-1 to TRBJ2-5; D is uncertain. Trimming removed 2 bases at V and 1 base at J, with 9 bases between. Germline loops: CDR1 SGHRS, CDR2 YFSETQ. This CDR3 is 14 amino acids long. CDR3 protein: CASSFGSSQETQYF. The CDR3 DNA reads as TGCGCCAGCAGCTTCGGGTCCTCCCAAGAGACCCAGTACTTC. Full variable domain (outside the CDR3, taken from reference TRBV5-1 and TRBJ2-5): KAGVTQTPRYLIKTRGQQVTLSCSPISGHRSVSWYQQTPGQGLQFLFEYFSETQRNKGNFPGRFSGRQFSNSRSEMNVSTLELGDSALYLCASSFGSSQETQYFGPGTRLLVL.

The chain recombines TRBV20-1 with TRBJ2-5; D assignment may be TRBD1 or TRBD2 (6 bases each). The CDR3 sequence is 14 residues long. Germline V gene sequence: CDR1 DFQATT, CDR2 SNEGSKA (reference sequence). Between the trimmed V and J ends, which lost 6 bases and 11 bases, there was a span of 25 bases. As DNA, the CDR3 is TGCAGTGCACCGGAAGCTCGGGGGTCAGGGGAGCAGTACTTC. This sequence encodes CSAPEARGSGEQYF.

On this clonotype itself: A much larger clone differs by one base, so this may be a read error. The chain has TRBV20-1 and TRBJ1-5, with D hard to call. V was clipped by 6 bases and J by 7 bases, with 19 bases between them. This CDR3 has 14 residues. The germline V gene has CDR1 DFQATT and CDR2 SNEGSKA (reference sequence). The CDR3 here is CSAEGPPFGQPQHF. The CDR3 DNA sequence: TGCAGTGCGGAGGGCCCCCCTTTCGGGCAGCCCCAGCATTTT.

This clonotype occurred a few times. The chain employs TRBV6-2 or TRBV6-3 and TRBJ1-5; 8 bases align to TRBD1. The V gene end was trimmed by 0 bases and the J gene end by 7 bases; junction bases not matched to a gene: 8. CDR3 length equals 16 residues. Germline V gives CDR1 MNHEY, CDR2 SVGEGT. This CDR3 reads CASSYSGQGAKQPQHF. The CDR3 nucleotides read TGTGCCAGCAGTTACTCGGGGCAGGGGGCAAAGCAGCCCCAGCATTTT.

This clonotype appeared a few times. V gene TRBV3-1 combines with J gene TRBJ1-5; the D is unclear. The length of the CDR3 is 15 residues. The V gene lost 0 bases and the J gene lost 6 bases, with 12 bases spanning the gap. Germline V CDR1 and CDR2: LGHDT, YNNKEL (reference sequence). The CDR3 loop is CASSQDVTRGQPQHF. The CDR3 coding sequence is TGTGCCAGCAGCCAAGATGTGACACGAGGTCAGCCCCAGCATTTT. The full variable domain, its missing parts supplied by reference TRBV3-1 and TRBJ1-5, is DTAVSQTPKYLVTQMGNDKSIKCEQNLGHDTMYWYKQDSKKFLKIMFSYNNKELIINETVPNRFSPKSPDKAHLNLHINSLELGDSAVYFCASSQDVTRGQPQHFGDGTRLSIL.

This rearrangement joins TRBV19 to TRBJ2-7; 10 bases match TRBD1. From germline, CDR1 is LNHDA and CDR2 SQIVND (reference sequence). V was clipped by 5 bases and J by 1 base; unmatched bases: 11. The CDR3 contains 17 residues. CDR3 bases: TGTGCCAGTAGTCTGAGCCCGGGACAGGGGACTTCCTACGAGCAGTACTTC. It translates to CASSLSPGQGTSYEQYF.

Of note for this clonotype: A much larger clone sits a single nucleotide away, making a read error possible. Since the CDR3 does not end with the conserved phenylalanine or tryptophan, this likely comes from a read error. The DNA for the CDR3 is TGCAGTGCTAGTGATCTAGCCAAAAACATTCAGTACGTC. This codes for CSASDLAKNIQYV. The chain links TRBV20-1 to TRBJ2-4; D unclear. The CDR3 totals 13 residues. CDR1 is DFQATT, CDR2 SNEGSKA, per germline (reference sequence). Deletions cut 3 bases from V and 0 bases from J, with 6 bases between.

The chain couples TRBV20-1 to TRBJ1-2, with no clear D. The CDR3 length is 16 residues. CDR1 and CDR2 (germline): DFQATT, SNEGSKA (reference sequence). Trimming stripped 6 bases from V and 8 bases from J, with 28 bases between. The chain's CDR3 is CSARPRSVSRAHGYTF. CDR3 in DNA: TGCAGTGCAAGGCCCCGATCAGTGTCCCGCGCGCACGGCTACACCTTC.

The rearrangement links TRBV4-2 to TRBJ2-3; TRBD2 is a possible D gene (5 bases). The CDR3 has 13 residues. The V end was cut by 1 base, the J end by 7 bases, with 9 bases between. Germline CDR1 and CDR2: LGHNA and YNFKEQ. The CDR3 nucleotides read TGTGCCAGCAGCCAAGCAAGCGGTTATACGCAGTATTTT. Translation: CASSQASGYTQYF.

There are a few counts of this clonotype. The gene calls are TRBV27 and TRBJ2-7, with D hard to call. The germline CDR1 and CDR2 sequences are MNHEY and SMNVEV (reference sequence). There are 11 residues in the CDR3. V was cut by 7 bases and J by 4 bases, with 8 bases left in between. The chain's CDR3 is CASISGYEQYF. The CDR3 nucleotides are TGTGCCAGCATTTCGGGTTACGAGCAGTACTTC.

The chain is built from TRBV6-6 and TRBJ1-1; a weak D match, TRBD1 (6 bases). The V gene's germline CDR1 is MNHNY and CDR2 SVGAGI (reference sequence). The V end was cut by 7 bases, the J end by 1 base, with 13 bases between. The CDR3 consists of 14 residues. The CDR3 here is CASKWRGSNTEAFF. In nucleotides, the CDR3 is TGTGCCAGCAAGTGGAGGGGGTCGAACACTGAAGCTTTCTTT.

For this clonotype: A much larger clone lies a single base off, so this may be a read error. V gene TRBV6-1 combines with J gene TRBJ2-5; 13 nucleotides align to TRBD2. Germline V gives CDR1 MNHNS, CDR2 SASEGT. J lost 3 bases, V lost 6 bases, and 4 bases had no gene match. The CDR3 runs 15 residues. CDR3 bases: TGTGCCAGCAGATTCGGACTAGCGGGGGAAGAGACCCAGTACTTC. Its translation: CASRFGLAGEETQYF.

The J gene is TRBJ1-2, the V gene TRBV4-2, with no clear D. V was cut by 0 bases and J by 4 bases, with 12 bases left in between. The V gene's germline CDR1 is LGHNA and CDR2 YNFKEQ. The CDR3 length is 15 residues. This chain's CDR3 is CASSQDKGGLYGYTF. The CDR3 region has the DNA TGTGCCAGCAGCCAAGATAAAGGAGGGCTCTATGGCTACACCTTC.

This clonotype was seen more than once but under ten times. The gene calls are TRBV30 and TRBJ2-6; D gene unclear. The CDR3 loop spans 15 amino acids. The germline V gene has CDR1 GTSNPN and CDR2 SVGIG (reference sequence). Trimming took off 3 bases at V and 1 base at J, with 10 bases between the two ends. This chain's CDR3 is CAWSLHTSGANVLTF. The CDR3 DNA reads TGTGCCTGGAGCCTTCACACGTCTGGGGCCAACGTCCTGACTTTC.

This clonotype showed up just once. This sequence joins TRBV5-1 and TRBJ1-3, with unresolved D. This CDR3 is built from 13 residues. V dropped 6 bases and J dropped 4 bases, with 11 bases sitting between them. Germline lookup yields CDR1 SGHRS and CDR2 YFSETQ. The CDR3 DNA reads TGCGCCAGCACCACAAAGGACGGAAACACCATATATTTT. Protein: CASTTKDGNTIYF.

This clonotype was counted many times. This chain joins TRBV6-4 and TRBJ2-3; 14 nucleotides match TRBD2. V shed 0 bases and J 5 bases; nucleotides not matched to a gene: 7. Looked up from germline, CDR1 is MRHNA and CDR2 is SNTAGT. This CDR3 has 18 amino acids. CDR3: CASSDSGLAGAPGDTQYF. In nucleotides, the CDR3 is TGTGCCAGCAGTGACTCGGGACTAGCGGGGGCTCCGGGAGATACGCAGTATTTT.